Here is one TCR beta chain with its context. The CDR3 totals 15 residues. The junction had 7 bases not matched to a gene; V was cut back by 2 bases and J by 4 bases. Germline V gene sequence: CDR1 SGHRS, CDR2 YFSETQ. This sample is part of a study of blood T cell repertoires in COVID-19. Overall study context: In each case, the material was cDNA or gDNA derived from T cells, B-cell-depleted T cells, or PBMCs.

Source study methods: Scientists estimated how many nucleated cells there were by amplifying reference gene primers. Sequencing used immunoSEQ multiplex PCR; TCRdb keeps in-frame clones, though not all of them. V and J calls and clone size are those listed in that table; D and trimming were worked out from the DNA. This sample has some 190,000 clones, with 70% to 90% found just once. This chain uses TRBV5-1 with TRBJ2-7; 9 bases line up with TRBD1. Sequencing used peripheral blood. The receptor was isolated from a man aged 18 to 30 with active or convalescent COVID-19. The CDR3, as DNA: TGCGCCAGCAGCTTAGGTCCGGGACAGGGTTACGAGCAGTACTTC. Amino acid sequence: CASSLGPGQGYEQYF.